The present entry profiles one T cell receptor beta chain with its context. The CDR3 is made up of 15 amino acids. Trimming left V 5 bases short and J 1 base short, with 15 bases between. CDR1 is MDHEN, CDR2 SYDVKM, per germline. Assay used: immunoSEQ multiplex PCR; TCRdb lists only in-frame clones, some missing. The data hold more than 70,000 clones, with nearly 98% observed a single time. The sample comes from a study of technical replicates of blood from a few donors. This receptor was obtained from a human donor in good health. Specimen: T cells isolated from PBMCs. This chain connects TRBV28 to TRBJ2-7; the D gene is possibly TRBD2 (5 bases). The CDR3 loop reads CASSPPGYNSYEQYF. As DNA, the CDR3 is TGTGCCAGCAGTCCCCCGGGGTATAATTCCTACGAGCAGTACTTC.